What follows is one T cell receptor (beta chain) and its context. Its recognized antigen is unknown. No base quality values were provided; no much bigger clone lies one nucleotide off. PBMCs were isolated by Ficoll-Paque density gradient centrifugation. The CDR3 holds 13 amino acids from the cysteine to the phenylalanine. Left in the record is the CDR3 DNA by itself, 39 bases read in frame from the first base. V gives up 6 bases and J gives up 6 bases, and the segment between their germline ends measures 13 bases. These data belong to a study of T-cell memory formation after mild COVID-19 (dated by TCRdb to the early 2020s). For the study in its entirety: TCR sequence clusters from the two donors were largely donor specific. In a couple of donors, T-cell clones that expanded and contracted after mild COVID-19 were tracked by sequencing TCRalpha and TCRbeta repertoires over time. Two young, previously healthy adult volunteers made up the cohort, one male and one female. What the authors observed across the whole study: Only two mild cases were covered in the study, and larger cohorts including severe cases with pre-infection samples were considered necessary. Contracting CD4+ clones were located mainly in the CM and EM memory subsets, whereas CD8+ clones were found to be enriched in EMRA. Some responding clones were detected in pre-infection memory, which suggested that pre-existing cross-reactive memory T cells had joined the SARS-CoV-2 response. Whether the second-wave clones peaking on day 37 were SARS-CoV-2 specific was not confirmed. Balanced CD4/CD8 phenotypes were observed for clones contracting from day 15 to 85, whereas a bias towards CD4+ was observed for a second wave of clones expanding from day 15 to 37.

Sequencing instrument: Illumina NovaSeq 6000. TCRalpha and TCRbeta cDNA libraries were constructed by 5'RACE with constant-segment primers, with sample barcodes and unique molecular identifiers being introduced. Trizol reagent was used to extract RNA from every sample. Libraries were amplified in two PCR steps, with a second sample barcode and Illumina TruSeq adapters added in the second step. Libraries were sequenced on an Illumina NovaSeq with 2 x 150 bp paired-end reads. In the authors' own workflow: With migec v1.2.7, reads were demultiplexed and then collapsed into UMI-guided consensus sequences. Using mixcr v2.1.11, the UMI consensuses were aligned to TRA and TRB V and J templates and assembled into clonotypes. A clonotype was counted as expanded or contracted only if both edgeR and NoisET called the change significant, with noise models trained on biological replicates. For edgeR calls, the cutoffs were a false discovery rate-adjusted p below 0.01 and a log2 fold-change threshold of 1. As an exploratory analysis of dynamics, max-normalized trajectories of the 1000 most abundant clonotypes were examined with PCA combined with hierarchical clustering. Each responding clone was given a CD4 or CD8 phenotype based on the CD4+ and CD8+ repertoires, which had been sequenced separately. TCRdb reprocessing: public reads trimmed at Q25 with fastp, clones called with MiXCR, in-frame beta chains kept. Under each unique CDR3 protein, matching rows form one entry showing the most common genes and DNA. The V and J calls and clone size are TCRdb's, not the authors'. This sample holds roughly 260,000 distinct CDR3 sequences; less than 20% were observed only once. The ten top clones hold approximately 3.5% of the sample.

Rearrangement joined TRBV12-3 or TRBV12-4 to TRBJ2-3; TRBD1 is a weak D gene call, 5 bases matching. The receptor's source is a man aged 18 to 29 who had mild COVID-19 (a few samples of this study predate the infection). The sample titles of this study are shuffled in the database, so cell type and time point are left out; the donor was told from shared clones. The sequenced sample was PBMCs or a T cell subset sorted from them (not recorded which). The nucleotide sequence is TGTGCCAGCAGGCTCGGTGGGGCGGATACGCAGTATTTT. Its protein is CASRLGGADTQYF.